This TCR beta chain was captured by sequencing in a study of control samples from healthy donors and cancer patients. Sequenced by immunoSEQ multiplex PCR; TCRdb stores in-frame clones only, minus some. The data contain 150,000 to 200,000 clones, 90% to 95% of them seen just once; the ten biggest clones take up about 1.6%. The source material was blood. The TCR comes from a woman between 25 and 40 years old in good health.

The CDR3 DNA follows: TGCGCCAGCAGCACCGGACATGCCTACAATGAGCAGTTCTTC. Its translation: CASSTGHAYNEQFF. This rearrangement joins TRBV5-1 to TRBJ2-1; tentatively, D is TRBD1 (5 bases). The length of the CDR3 is 14 residues. Trimming removed 4 bases at V and 2 bases at J, with 10 bases between. The germline V gene encodes CDR1 SGHRS and CDR2 YFSETQ.